The 27 T cell receptor beta chains below all came from one sample that was sequenced in a study of T cell responses to AZD1222 COVID-19 vaccine. The method was immunoSEQ multiplex PCR; TCRdb's version includes in-frame clones alone and lacks a portion of them. The sample has roughly 150,000 clones, 92% seen once. The sample consisted of peripheral blood, taken on day 0 of AZD1222 vaccination. The receptors were sampled from an adult in good health.

The rearrangement joins TRBV9 to TRBJ1-1; D not resolved. Germline V CDR1 and CDR2: SGDLS, YYNGEE. The CDR3 sequence is 14 residues long. V gave up 4 bases and J gave up 2 bases, with 12 bases separating them. DNA for the CDR3: TGTGCCAGCAGCCAAACCTCCACAAACACTGAAGCTTTCTTT. As protein: CASSQTSTNTEAFF. The full variable domain, in which reference TRBV9 and TRBJ1-1 provide the parts outside the CDR3, is DSGVTQTPKHLITATGQRVTLRCSPRSGDLSVYWYQQSLDQGLQFLIQYYNGEERAKGNILERFSAQQFPDLHSELNLSSLELGDSALYFCASSQTSTNTEAFFGQGTRLTVV.

This chain links TRBV6-1 with TRBJ2-5; 13 nucleotides agree with TRBD2. J gave up 5 bases and V 2 bases, and 8 bases lay outside the gene matches. CDR3 length: 17 amino acids. CDR1 is MNHNS, CDR2 SASEGT, per germline. The CDR3 region has the DNA TGTGCCAGCAGTGAACCCGGACTAGCGGGAGTTGGGGAGACCCAGTACTTC. Encoded protein: CASSEPGLAGVGETQYF.

V gene TRBV28 combines with J gene TRBJ2-7; 8 nucleotides line up with TRBD2. The germline V gene encodes CDR1 MDHEN and CDR2 SYDVKM. The CDR3 runs 15 residues. V was clipped by 2 bases and J by 6 bases; unmatched bases: 9. This chain's CDR3 is CASSLLALGGGEQYF. The CDR3 DNA reads as TGTGCCAGCAGTTTACTAGCACTCGGGGGGGGCGAGCAGTACTTC.

CDR3 coding DNA: TGTGCCAGCAGTGATTTTCAGGGAGCCCCCTACGAGCAGTACTTC. It codes for CASSDFQGAPYEQYF. V usage is TRBV6-1 and J usage is TRBJ2-7; D possibly matches TRBD1 or TRBD2 (5 bases each). The V gene's germline CDR1 is MNHNS and CDR2 SASEGT. The CDR3 spans 15 residues. The germline V and J ends were trimmed by 3 bases and 2 bases, with 14 bases remaining between them.

This clone was observed once. The chain is built from TRBV7-2 and TRBJ2-5; the match to TRBD2 covers 7 bases. CDR3 length: 11 amino acids. Germline V gene lookup returns CDR1 SGHTA and CDR2 FQGNSA. V dropped 9 bases and J dropped 4; count of bases not matched to a gene: 2. CDR3 region: CASTGGETQYF. CDR3 coding DNA: TGTGCCAGTACGGGGGGAGAGACCCAGTACTTC.

The gene calls are TRBV6-5 and TRBJ2-7, with 9 positions matching TRBD2. The CDR3 consists of 14 residues. J gave up 2 bases and V 7 bases, and 6 bases lay outside the gene matches. In germline, CDR1 is MNHEY, CDR2 SVGAGI. CDR3: CASTRLAEAYEQYF. CDR3 bases: TGTGCCAGCACCCGACTAGCGGAAGCCTACGAGCAGTACTTC.

V is TRBV9 and J is TRBJ2-1; D is undetermined. The CDR3 loop spans 14 amino acids. Germline V gene lookup returns CDR1 SGDLS and CDR2 YYNGEE. The V end lost 0 bases, the J end lost 1 base, and 5 bases lay between the germline ends. DNA of the CDR3: TGTGCCAGCAGCGTAGTCGGTTCCTACAATGAGCAGTTCTTC. Amino acids: CASSVVGSYNEQFF.

The rearrangement joins TRBV4-1 to TRBJ2-7; TRBD2 aligns across 14 bases. Germline lookup yields CDR1 MGHRA and CDR2 YSYEKL. J gave up 4 bases and V 0 bases, and 8 bases lay outside the gene matches. The CDR3 runs to 18 residues. The CDR3 loop is CASSQEPGLAGVSYEQYF. The CDR3 nucleotides are TGCGCCAGCAGCCAAGAGCCGGGACTAGCGGGGGTTTCATACGAGCAGTACTTC.

The genes are TRBV2 and TRBJ1-5; D is unclear. The CDR3 totals 12 residues. Trimming took off 2 bases at V and 3 bases at J, with 2 bases between the two ends. Germline V gene lookup returns CDR1 SNHLY and CDR2 FYNNEI. The CDR3 here is CASSEPNQPQHF. In DNA form, the CDR3 reads TGTGCCAGCAGTGAACCCAATCAGCCCCAGCATTTT.

This clone was seen just once. V is TRBV10-3 and J is TRBJ1-1; no clear D. This CDR3 is built from 12 residues. Germline CDR1 ENHRY, CDR2 SYGVKD. Trimming removed 4 bases at V and 0 bases at J, with 3 bases between. The CDR3 DNA is TGTGCCATCAGTGGACTGAACACTGAAGCTTTCTTT. Its protein is CAISGLNTEAFF.

V gene TRBV5-1 combines with J gene TRBJ2-5, with 11 bases fitting TRBD2. Germline V gene lookup returns CDR1 SGHRS and CDR2 YFSETQ. The CDR3 covers 15 residues. V lost 4 bases to trimming and J lost 2 bases; unmatched junction nucleotides: 4. CDR3 bases: TGCGCCAGCAGCCGGGGGACTAGCGGACAAGAGACCCAGTACTTC. As protein: CASSRGTSGQETQYF.

The J gene is TRBJ1-2, the V gene TRBV28; a possible D gene is TRBD1 (6 bases). The CDR3 sequence is 12 residues long. V was trimmed by 4 bases and J by 3 bases, leaving 6 bases between them. CDR1 is MDHEN and CDR2 is SYDVKM in the germline V gene. The CDR3 nucleotides read TGTGCCAGCAGTTCAGGGGACTATGGCTACACCTTC. This gives the protein CASSSGDYGYTF.

J is TRBJ2-1 and V is TRBV27; D is possibly TRBD2 (6 bases). V lost 6 bases and J 3 bases, leaving 15 bases between the germline ends. Looked up from germline, CDR1 is MNHEY and CDR2 is SMNVEV (reference sequence). This CDR3 contains 15 residues. The CDR3 region is CASSRSEGFYNEQFF. Written as DNA, the CDR3 is TGTGCCAGCAGCCGGTCGGAGGGGTTCTACAATGAGCAGTTCTTC.

This chain joins TRBV5-4 and TRBJ2-1, with TRBD2 matching 8 bases. CDR3 length equals 16 residues. The germline CDR1 and CDR2 sequences are SGHNT and YYREEE (reference sequence). Losses at the gene ends were 3 bases for V and 0 bases for J; bases not matched to a gene: 5. For the CDR3, the DNA is TGTGCCAGCAGCTCTAGCGGGCTGAGCTCCTACAATGAGCAGTTCTTC. Amino acids: CASSSSGLSSYNEQFF.

The chain uses TRBV13 and TRBJ2-1; 11 bases map to TRBD2. The V gene end was trimmed by 4 bases and the J gene end by 6 bases; junction bases not matched to a gene: 5. Germline V gene data show CDR1 as PRHDT and CDR2 as FYEKMQ (reference sequence). The CDR3 covers 15 residues. The CDR3 reads CASSSTSGVSNEQFF. The CDR3 DNA follows: TGTGCCAGCAGCTCGACTAGCGGGGTATCCAATGAGCAGTTCTTC.

This clone was found once. The V gene is TRBV30, the J gene TRBJ2-7, with 9 bases identical to TRBD1. Looked up from germline, CDR1 is GTSNPN and CDR2 is SVGIG (reference sequence). This CDR3 is 13 amino acids long. Here the CDR3 reads CVLRDRVSYEQYF. CDR3 nucleotides: TGTGTATTGCGGGACAGGGTTTCCTACGAGCAGTACTTC.

The rearrangement uses TRBV6-6 and TRBJ1-3; TRBD1 aligns across 7 bases. The CDR3 is made up of 12 amino acids. The V segment lost 8 bases and the J segment 14 bases; nucleotides outside the gene matches: 12. In germline, CDR1 is MNHNY, CDR2 SVGAGI (reference sequence). CDR3 loop: CASLVFTGALYF. DNA for the CDR3: TGTGCCAGCCTTGTTTTTACAGGGGCCTTATATTTT.

This rearrangement joins TRBV7-2 to TRBJ1-6; D is perhaps TRBD1 (5 bases). Germline V lookup: CDR1 SGHTA, CDR2 FQGNSA. Trimming stripped 5 bases from V and 7 bases from J, with 15 bases between. This CDR3 region has 15 residues. The CDR3 here is CASSRAGTKNSPLHF. In DNA, the CDR3 is TGTGCCAGCAGCCGCGCCGGGACGAAAAATTCACCCCTCCACTTT.

The V and J genes are TRBV5-6 and TRBJ1-3; no clear D gene. Trimming pared 4 bases from V and 0 bases from J, leaving 14 bases between. From germline, CDR1 is SGHDT and CDR2 YYEEEE. The CDR3 is made up of 16 amino acids. DNA for the CDR3: TGTGCCAGCAGCCACAACCAGGAGAGCTCTGGAAACACCATATATTTT. Translated, it gives CASSHNQESSGNTIYF.

The J gene is TRBJ2-6, the V gene TRBV28; unclear D gene. Between the trimmed V and J ends, which lost 7 bases and 4 bases, there was a span of 14 bases. CDR1 and CDR2 (germline): MDHEN, SYDVKM. The CDR3 length is 15 residues. In DNA form, the CDR3 reads TGTGCCAGCACTAAGTATCCTCTGGGGGCCAACGTCCTGACTTTC. Protein product: CASTKYPLGANVLTF.

The genes are TRBV29-1 and TRBJ2-7; tentative D call: TRBD2 (6 bases). V was cut by 2 bases and J by 3 bases, with 11 bases left in between. The V gene's germline CDR1 is SQVTM and CDR2 ANQGSEA. The CDR3 sequence is 13 residues long. The CDR3 loop is CSVEYRGNYEQYF. The CDR3 nucleotides read TGCAGCGTTGAATACCGGGGGAACTACGAGCAGTACTTC.

This clone appeared a few times. The gene calls are TRBV3-1 (or the pseudogene TRBV3-2) and TRBJ2-1, with 10 bases that match TRBD2. V was clipped by 2 bases and J by 4 bases; unmatched bases: 2. Germline values: CDR1 LGHDT, CDR2 YNNKEL (reference sequence). The CDR3 runs to 15 residues. The CDR3 DNA follows: TGTGCCAGCAGCCAATCTAGCGGGAGTTACAATGAGCAGTTCTTC. It yields the protein CASSQSSGSYNEQFF.

The DNA of the CDR3 is TGCAGTGCTAGTAGCGGGAGGGCAGACACCGGGGAGCTGTTTTTT. Its protein is CSASSGRADTGELFF. The chain employs TRBV20-1 and TRBJ2-2; TRBD2 aligns across 11 bases. Germline values: CDR1 DFQATT, CDR2 SNEGSKA (reference sequence). The length of the CDR3 is 15 residues. J gave up 3 bases and V 3 bases, and 3 bases lay outside the gene matches.

The V call is TRBV19, the J call TRBJ1-4; D is ambiguous. CDR1 is LNHDA and CDR2 is SQIVND in the germline V gene (reference sequence). Deletions cut 7 bases from V and 0 bases from J, with 15 bases between. The CDR3 contains 16 residues. The CDR3 coding sequence is TGTGCCAGTACCCGGATCAGAGGGACAACTAATGAAAAACTGTTTTTT. As protein: CASTRIRGTTNEKLFF. Combining the CDR3 with reference TRBV19 and TRBJ1-4 gives the whole variable domain DGGITQSPKYLFRKEGQNVTLSCEQNLNHDAMYWYRQDPGQGLRLIYYSQIVNDFQKGDIAEGYSVSREKKESFPLTVTSAQKNPTAFYLCASTRIRGTTNEKLFFGSGTQLSVL.

This clone appeared once. The chain uses TRBV21-1 and TRBJ2-6; the table assigns TRBD2, which was not confirmed against the DNA. TRBV21-1 is reported as a pseudogene. This CDR3 has 19 amino acids. CDR3 bases: TGTGCCAGCAGCAATTACGTCTACCCAACCTTCTCTGGGGCCAACGTCCTGACTTTC. It codes for CASSNYVYPTFSGANVLTF.

The chain links TRBV27 to TRBJ2-2, with 7 bases aligning to TRBD1. Trimming cost V 5 bases and J 3 bases; bases outside gene matches: 6. The CDR3 covers 15 residues. The germline V gene has CDR1 MNHEY and CDR2 SMNVEV (reference sequence). The CDR3 sequence: CASSPWDSYTGELFF. The CDR3 DNA reads TGTGCCAGCAGTCCCTGGGACAGCTACACCGGGGAGCTGTTTTTT.

The rearrangement joins TRBV11-2 to TRBJ2-3; weak D call: TRBD2 (6 bases). The CDR3 totals 18 residues. Germline V CDR1 and CDR2: SGHAT, FQNNGV. V dropped 0 bases and J dropped 0 bases, with 16 bases sitting between them. This CDR3 is CASSLDSWDGTSTDTQYF. The DNA of the CDR3 is TGTGCCAGCAGCTTAGATAGTTGGGACGGGACTAGCACAGATACGCAGTATTTT.